These T cell receptor beta chains were read from a single sample in a study of blood T cell repertoires in COVID-19. Sequencing used immunoSEQ multiplex PCR; TCRdb keeps in-frame clones, though not all of them. The sample contains about 170,000 clones, approximately 84% of which appear only once. Sequences were obtained from peripheral blood. The receptors stem from a human donor with acute or convalescent COVID-19. The donor label of this sample is uncertain. The CDR3 runs from the conserved cysteine through the conserved F or W. The order of the fields is V gene, J gene, clone size, D gene, CDR3 protein, CDR3 DNA. A D gene is named only where the DNA matches it firmly. Expanded clones get a size class; other rows say once, few or many, or leave the size out.

>TRBV2|TRBJ1-1|once|TRBD1
CATDRRNTEAFF
TGTGCCACGGACAGGAGAAACACTGAAGCTTTCTTT
>TRBV6-6|TRBJ1-1|.|TRBD1
CASSPQGENMNTEAFF
TGTGCCAGCAGTCCGCAGGGGGAAAACATGAACACTGAAGCTTTCTTT
>TRBV19|TRBJ1-6|.|TRBD1
CASSAGTENSPLHF
TGTGCCAGTAGTGCTGGGACAGAAAATTCACCCCTCCACTTT
>TRBV30|TRBJ1-1|.|.
CAWSVALLGTEAFF
TGTGCCTGGAGTGTAGCCCTTCTTGGCACTGAAGCTTTCTTT
>TRBV2|TRBJ1-1|once|.
CASSSTPNTEAFF
TGTGCCAGCAGCTCGACACCAAACACTGAAGCTTTCTTT
>TRBV2|TRBJ1-1|.|TRBD1
CASRGQGVDTTEAFF
TGTGCCAGCAGGGGACAGGGGGTTGATACGACTGAAGCTTTCTTT
>TRBV28|TRBJ1-1|.|TRBD1
CASSREGQGAFF
TGTGCCAGCAGTCGTGAGGGACAGGGCGCTTTCTTT
>TRBV9|TRBJ1-1|.|TRBD1
CASSAQGVTEAFF
TGTGCCAGCAGCGCCCAGGGGGTCACTGAAGCTTTCTTT
>TRBV10-3|TRBJ2-2|.|.
CATAGTQNTGELFF
TGTGCCACCGCCGGGACTCAAAACACCGGGGAGCTGTTTTTT
>TRBV18|TRBJ1-4|once|TRBD1
CASSPGQGGEKLFF
TGTGCCAGCTCACCCGGACAGGGCGGCGAAAAACTGTTTTTT
>TRBV13|TRBJ1-2|.|.
CASSFGRGDGYTF
TGTGCCAGCAGCTTCGGCAGGGGTGATGGCTACACCTTC
>TRBV9|TRBJ1-3|many|TRBD1
CASSTGTAGNTIYF
TGTGCCAGCAGCACTGGGACAGCTGGAAACACCATATATTTT
>TRBV6-5|TRBJ2-7|.|TRBD1
CASSRDRGTGEQYF
TGTGCCAGCTCCCGTGACAGGGGGACCGGCGAGCAGTACTTC
>TRBV5-4|TRBJ2-7|.|TRBD2
CATTGTSGSYEQYF
TGTGCCACGACCGGGACTAGCGGCTCCTACGAGCAGTACTTC
>TRBV12-3/TRBV12-4|TRBJ2-7|.|.
CASMDSDSYEQYF
TGTGCCAGCATGGACTCGGATTCCTACGAGCAGTACTTC
>TRBV5-8|TRBJ2-5|.|.
CASSRPTGRTETQYF
TGTGCCAGCAGCAGACCGACGGGTCGAACTGAGACCCAGTACTTC
>TRBV3-1/TRBV3-2|TRBJ1-1|.|.
CASSHDTQTEAFF
TGTGCCAGCAGCCACGATACCCAGACTGAAGCTTTCTTT
>TRBV29-1|TRBJ1-1|.|TRBD1
CSVQGARGTEAFF
TGCAGCGTACAGGGGGCCCGTGGCACTGAAGCTTTCTTT
>TRBV6-5|TRBJ2-3|.|.
CASRTPGHDTQYF
TGTGCCAGCAGAACCCCGGGACACGATACGCAGTATTTT
>TRBV19|TRBJ1-2|.|TRBD1
CASSMTGSDGYTF
TGTGCCAGTAGTATGACAGGGTCGGATGGCTACACCTTC
>TRBV27|TRBJ2-7|.|TRBD1
CASSVRVGTAYEQYF
TGTGCCAGCAGTGTTCGGGTGGGGACAGCCTACGAGCAGTACTTC
>TRBV30|TRBJ1-1|once|.
CAWRGGGGTEAFF
TGTGCCTGGCGGGGTGGGGGGGGCACTGAAGCTTTCTTT
>TRBV11-3|TRBJ1-6|.|.
CASSLIPEQNSPLHF
TGTGCCAGCAGCTTAATCCCCGAACAAAATTCACCCCTCCACTTT
>TRBV7-3|TRBJ2-7|.|TRBD2
CASSLTAAGGSYEQYF
TGTGCCAGCAGCTTAACGGCAGCGGGAGGTTCCTACGAGCAGTACTTC
>TRBV11-1|TRBJ2-7|.|TRBD1
CASSRDRKVYEQYF
TGTGCCAGCAGCCGGGACAGGAAAGTGTACGAGCAGTACTTC
>TRBV5-4|TRBJ1-2|.|TRBD1
CASSPFLDRGRGGYTF
TGTGCCAGCAGCCCCTTCCTGGACAGGGGGCGTGGCGGCTACACCTTC
>TRBV4-1|TRBJ2-3|.|TRBD1
CASSPQGRTGYADTQYF
TGCGCCAGCAGCCCCCAAGGGCGGACAGGGTACGCAGATACGCAGTATTTT
>TRBV5-1|TRBJ1-4|.|TRBD1
CASSLNNRGTNEKLFF
TGCGCCAGCAGCTTAAACAACAGGGGAACTAATGAAAAACTGTTTTTT
>TRBV19|TRBJ2-7|.|TRBD1
CATSGDREEGQYF
TGTGCCACCTCAGGCGACAGGGAAGAGGGGCAGTACTTC
>TRBV5-1|TRBJ2-2|.|.
CASSTRTNTGELFF
TGCGCCAGCAGCACCAGGACTAACACCGGGGAGCTGTTTTTT
>TRBV6-5|TRBJ2-4|.|.
CASSYSQGSAKNIQYF
TGTGCCAGCAGTTACTCCCAGGGCTCGGCCAAAAACATTCAGTACTTC
>TRBV16|TRBJ2-7|few|.
CASSQTMGPYEQYF
TGTGCCAGCAGCCAAACGATGGGGCCCTACGAGCAGTACTTC
>TRBV28|TRBJ2-3|.|.
CASSPPGDTQYF
TGTGCCAGCAGCCCACCGGGGGATACGCAGTATTTT
>TRBV6-6|TRBJ2-2|.|.
CASSYAPRGTGELFF
TGTGCCAGCAGTTACGCCCCCCGGGGCACCGGGGAGCTGTTTTTT
>TRBV30|TRBJ1-6|.|TRBD1
CAWSEQGNSPLHF
TGTGCCTGGAGTGAACAGGGGAATTCACCCCTCCACTTT
>TRBV5-4|TRBJ1-1|.|TRBD1
CASSPGGQGRAFF
TGTGCCAGCAGCCCGGGGGGACAGGGTAGAGCTTTCTTT
>TRBV27|TRBJ1-1|.|TRBD1
CASSLSGRGDTEAFF
TGTGCCAGCAGTTTATCGGGCAGGGGGGACACTGAAGCTTTCTTT
>TRBV19|TRBJ2-2|.|.
CASSEQAAGTGELFF
TGTGCCAGTAGTGAACAGGCTGCGGGGACCGGGGAGCTGTTTTTT
>TRBV4-2|TRBJ1-6|.|TRBD1
CASSPYTRQGNGSPLHF
TGTGCCAGCAGCCCATACACAAGACAGGGGAACGGTTCACCCCTCCACTTT
>TRBV5-5|TRBJ2-7|.|TRBD2
CASSLEWGSGIYEQYF
TGTGCCAGCAGCTTGGAGTGGGGTAGCGGGATCTACGAGCAGTACTTC